This TCR beta chain was sequenced during a study of cytomegalovirus exposure and HLA in healthy donors. Study conclusions and caveats: Highly shared variants forming one cluster were likely a sequencing artifact. TCR beta V segments were, for the most part, productive about 87% or about 30% of the time in an earlier analysis. Cytomegalovirus association was listed for about 150 TCR beta chains.

This PCR relied on a set of 60 Vbeta primers and 13 Jbeta primers. The repertoire was sequenced with immunoSEQ multiplex PCR; TCRdb's copy has only in-frame clones and lacks some. The sample carries about 120,000 clones, approximately 80% recorded once. The V and J ends lost 7 bases and 7 bases respectively, with 17 bases between them. Germline lookup yields CDR1 SEHNR and CDR2 FQNEAQ (reference sequence). The CDR3 runs 15 residues. Whereas donors were nominally healthy upon sampling, unrecorded immune exposures were probable. In regard to this clone: Its matching antigen is unknown.

The sequencing input was PBMCs. The chain is built from TRBV7-9 and TRBJ1-6; D not resolved. The source is a man between 25 and 39 years old in good health and CMV-seropositive. Here the CDR3 DNA reads TGTGCCAGCACCGATCCCGATAGCTCCAATTCACCCCTCCACTTT. Translating gives CASTDPDSSNSPLHF.